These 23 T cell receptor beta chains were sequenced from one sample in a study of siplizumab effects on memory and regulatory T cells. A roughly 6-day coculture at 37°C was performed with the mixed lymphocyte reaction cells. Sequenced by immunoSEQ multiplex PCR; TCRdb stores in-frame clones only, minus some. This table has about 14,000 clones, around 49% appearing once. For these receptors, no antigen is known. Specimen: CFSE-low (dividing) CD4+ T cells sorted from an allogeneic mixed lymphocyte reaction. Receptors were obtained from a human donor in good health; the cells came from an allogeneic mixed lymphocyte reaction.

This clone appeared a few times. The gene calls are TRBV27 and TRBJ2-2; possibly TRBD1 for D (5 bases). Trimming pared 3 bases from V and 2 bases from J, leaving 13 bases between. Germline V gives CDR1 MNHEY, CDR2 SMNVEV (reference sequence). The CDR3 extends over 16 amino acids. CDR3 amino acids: CASSFRQTANTGELFF. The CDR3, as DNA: TGTGCCAGCAGTTTCAGACAGACTGCCAACACCGGGGAGCTGTTTTTT.

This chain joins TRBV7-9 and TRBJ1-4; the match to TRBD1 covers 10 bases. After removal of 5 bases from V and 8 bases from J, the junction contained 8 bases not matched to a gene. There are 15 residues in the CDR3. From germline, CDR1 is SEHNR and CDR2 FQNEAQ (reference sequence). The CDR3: CASSQRDRGGEKLFF. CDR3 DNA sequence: TGTGCCAGCAGCCAGCGGGACAGGGGAGGGGAAAAACTGTTTTTT.

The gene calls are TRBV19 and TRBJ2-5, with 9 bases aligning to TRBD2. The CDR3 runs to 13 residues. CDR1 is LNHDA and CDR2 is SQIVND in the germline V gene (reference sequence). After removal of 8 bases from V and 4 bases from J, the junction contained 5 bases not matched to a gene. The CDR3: CASSGLARETQYF. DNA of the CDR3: TGTGCCAGTTCGGGACTAGCTCGAGAGACCCAGTACTTC.

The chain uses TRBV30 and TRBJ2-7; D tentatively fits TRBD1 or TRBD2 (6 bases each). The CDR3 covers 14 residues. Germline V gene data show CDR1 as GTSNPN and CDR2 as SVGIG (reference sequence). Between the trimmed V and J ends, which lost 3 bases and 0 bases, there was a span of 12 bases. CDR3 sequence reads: CAWSRGGSSYEQYF. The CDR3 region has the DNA TGTGCCTGGAGCAGGGGAGGCAGCTCCTACGAGCAGTACTTC.

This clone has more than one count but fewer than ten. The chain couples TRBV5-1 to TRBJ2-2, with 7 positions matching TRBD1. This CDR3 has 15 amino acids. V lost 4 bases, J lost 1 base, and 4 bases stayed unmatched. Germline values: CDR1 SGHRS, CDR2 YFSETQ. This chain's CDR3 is CASSLRQGNTGELFF. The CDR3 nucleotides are TGCGCCAGCAGCCTCCGACAGGGGAACACCGGGGAGCTGTTTTTT.

The CDR3 loop is CASSLEGQGNYGYTF. CDR3 sequence (DNA): TGCGCCAGCAGCTTGGAGGGACAGGGAAACTATGGCTACACCTTC. The V call is TRBV5-1, the J call TRBJ1-2; 9 bases are a match to TRBD1. The V gene's germline CDR1 is SGHRS and CDR2 YFSETQ. Losses at the gene ends were 0 bases for V and 2 bases for J; bases not matched to a gene: 2. The CDR3 runs 15 residues.

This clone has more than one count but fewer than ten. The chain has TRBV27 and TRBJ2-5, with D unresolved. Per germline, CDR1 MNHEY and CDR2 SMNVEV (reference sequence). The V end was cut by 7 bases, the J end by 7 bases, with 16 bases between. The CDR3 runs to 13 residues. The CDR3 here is CASIWAAAGTQYF. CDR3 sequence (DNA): TGTGCCAGCATCTGGGCGGCCGCAGGGACCCAGTACTTC.

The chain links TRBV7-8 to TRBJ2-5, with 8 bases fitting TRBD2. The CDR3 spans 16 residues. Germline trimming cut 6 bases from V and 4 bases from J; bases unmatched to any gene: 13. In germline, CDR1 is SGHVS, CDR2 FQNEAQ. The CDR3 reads CASRPLGGLAGETQYF. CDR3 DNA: TGTGCCAGCAGACCACTAGGGGGGCTAGCGGGAGAGACCCAGTACTTC. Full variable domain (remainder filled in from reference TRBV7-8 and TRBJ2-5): GAGVSQSPRYKVAKRGQDVALRCDPISGHVSLFWYQQALGQGPEFLTYFQNEAQLDKSGLPSDRFFAERPEGSVSTLKIQRTQQEDSAVYLCASRPLGGLAGETQYFGPGTRLLVL.

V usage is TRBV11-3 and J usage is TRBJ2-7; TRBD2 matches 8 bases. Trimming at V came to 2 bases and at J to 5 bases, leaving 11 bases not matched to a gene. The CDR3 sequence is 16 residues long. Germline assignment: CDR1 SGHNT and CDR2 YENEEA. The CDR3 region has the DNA TGTGCCAGCAGCTTACGCTTTGGGGCGGGAGGCCACGAGCAGTACTTC. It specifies CASSLRFGAGGHEQYF.

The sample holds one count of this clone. DNA for the CDR3: TGTGCCAGCAGCTTCGGGACGGGGAACACTGAAGCTTTCTTT. As protein: CASSFGTGNTEAFF. The chain carries TRBV7-9 and TRBJ1-1, with a possible D match to TRBD1 (5 bases). Trimming removed 3 bases from V and 1 base from J, with 9 bases in between. Germline V gene lookup returns CDR1 SEHNR and CDR2 FQNEAQ (reference sequence). The CDR3 has 14 amino acids.

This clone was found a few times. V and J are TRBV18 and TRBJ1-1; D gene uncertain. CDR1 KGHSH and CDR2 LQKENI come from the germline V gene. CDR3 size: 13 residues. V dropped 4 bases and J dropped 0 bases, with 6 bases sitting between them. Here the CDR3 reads CASSLALNTEAFF. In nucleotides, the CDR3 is TGTGCCAGCTCACTGGCCCTGAACACTGAAGCTTTCTTT.

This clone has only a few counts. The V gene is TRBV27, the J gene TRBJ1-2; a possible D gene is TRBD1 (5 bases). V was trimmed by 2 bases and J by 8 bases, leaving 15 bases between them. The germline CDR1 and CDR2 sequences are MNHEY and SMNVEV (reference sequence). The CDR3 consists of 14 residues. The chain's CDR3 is CASSLKPQGLGYTF. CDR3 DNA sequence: TGTGCCAGCAGTTTAAAGCCTCAGGGCCTGGGCTACACCTTC.

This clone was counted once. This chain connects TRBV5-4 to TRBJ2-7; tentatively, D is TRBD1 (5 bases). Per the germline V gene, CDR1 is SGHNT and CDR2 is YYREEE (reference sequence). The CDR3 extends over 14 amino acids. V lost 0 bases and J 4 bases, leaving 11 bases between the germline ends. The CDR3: CASSLVASGYEQYF. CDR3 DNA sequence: TGTGCCAGCAGCTTGGTCGCGTCAGGGTACGAGCAGTACTTC.

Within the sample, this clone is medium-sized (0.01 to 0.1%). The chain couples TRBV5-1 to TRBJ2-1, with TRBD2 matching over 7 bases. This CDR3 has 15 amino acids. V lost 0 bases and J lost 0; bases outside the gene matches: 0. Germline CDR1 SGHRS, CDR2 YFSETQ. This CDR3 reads CASSLGGSSYNEQFF. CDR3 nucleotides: TGCGCCAGCAGCTTGGGCGGGAGCTCCTACAATGAGCAGTTCTTC. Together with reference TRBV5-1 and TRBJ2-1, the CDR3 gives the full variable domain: KAGVTQTPRYLIKTRGQQVTLSCSPISGHRSVSWYQQTPGQGLQFLFEYFSETQRNKGNFPGRFSGRQFSNSRSEMNVSTLELGDSALYLCASSLGGSSYNEQFFGPGTRLTVL.

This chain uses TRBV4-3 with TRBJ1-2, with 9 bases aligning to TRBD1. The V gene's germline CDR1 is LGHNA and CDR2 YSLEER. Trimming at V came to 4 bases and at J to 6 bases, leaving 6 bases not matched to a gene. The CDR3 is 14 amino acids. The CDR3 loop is CASSRTGTGNGYTF. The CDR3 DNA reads TGCGCCAGCAGCCGCACCGGGACAGGGAATGGCTACACCTTC.

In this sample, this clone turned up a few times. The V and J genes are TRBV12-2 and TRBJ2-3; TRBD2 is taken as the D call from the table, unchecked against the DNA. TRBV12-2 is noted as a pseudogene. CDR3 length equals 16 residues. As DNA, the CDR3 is TGTGCAAGTCGCTTAGTTCCTAGCCCTTTCACAGATACGCAGTATTTT. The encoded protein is CASRLVPSPFTDTQYF.

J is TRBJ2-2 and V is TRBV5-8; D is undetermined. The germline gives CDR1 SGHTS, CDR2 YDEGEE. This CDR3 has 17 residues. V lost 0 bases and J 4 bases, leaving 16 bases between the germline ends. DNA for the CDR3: TGTGCCAGCAGCTTGGTCGTGTTATCTGGGTCCACCGGGGAGCTGTTTTTT. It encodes CASSLVVLSGSTGELFF.

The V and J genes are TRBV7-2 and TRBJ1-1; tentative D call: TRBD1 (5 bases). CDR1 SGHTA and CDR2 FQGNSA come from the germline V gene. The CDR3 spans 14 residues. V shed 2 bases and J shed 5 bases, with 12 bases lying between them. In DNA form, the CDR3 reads TGTGCCAGCAGCTTAAGCGGGTGGGGGACTGAAGCTTTCTTT. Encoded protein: CASSLSGWGTEAFF.

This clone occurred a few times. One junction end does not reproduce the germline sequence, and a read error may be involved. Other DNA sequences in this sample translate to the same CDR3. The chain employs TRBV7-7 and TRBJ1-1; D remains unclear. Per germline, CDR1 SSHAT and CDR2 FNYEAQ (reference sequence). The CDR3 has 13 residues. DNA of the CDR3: TGTGCTAGCAGCCCCTCCCCAAACACTGAAGCTTTCTTT. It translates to CASSPSPNTEAFF.

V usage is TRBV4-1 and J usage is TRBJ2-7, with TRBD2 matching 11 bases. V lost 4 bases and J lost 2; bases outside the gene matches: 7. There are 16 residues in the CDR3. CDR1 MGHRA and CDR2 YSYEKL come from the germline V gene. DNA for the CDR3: TGCGCCAGCAGCCTCCAGGTAGCGGGGGGGCCCTACGAGCAGTACTTC. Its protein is CASSLQVAGGPYEQYF.

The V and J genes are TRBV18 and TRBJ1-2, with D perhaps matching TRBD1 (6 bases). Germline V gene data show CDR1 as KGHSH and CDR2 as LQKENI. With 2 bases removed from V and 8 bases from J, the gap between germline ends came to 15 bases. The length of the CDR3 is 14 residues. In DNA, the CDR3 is TGTGCCAGCTCACCAAAGTCAGGGGAAGTCGGCTACACCTTC. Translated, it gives CASSPKSGEVGYTF.

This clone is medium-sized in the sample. CDR3 residues: CASSLAGPFRNVGYTF. CDR3 coding DNA: TGTGCCAGCAGCTTAGCTGGCCCCTTTCGAAATGTTGGCTACACCTTC. V usage is TRBV7-9 and J usage is TRBJ1-2; D remains ambiguous. This CDR3 has 16 amino acids. Trimming removed 0 bases at V and 7 bases at J, with 18 bases between. The germline V gene has CDR1 SEHNR and CDR2 FQNEAQ (reference sequence). Filled out from reference TRBV7-9 and TRBJ1-2, the complete variable domain reads DTGVSQNPRHKITKRGQNVTFRCDPISEHNRLYWYRQTLGQGPEFLTYFQNEAQLEKSRLLSDRFSAERPKGSFSTLEIQRTEQGDSAMYLCASSLAGPFRNVGYTFGSGTRLTVV.

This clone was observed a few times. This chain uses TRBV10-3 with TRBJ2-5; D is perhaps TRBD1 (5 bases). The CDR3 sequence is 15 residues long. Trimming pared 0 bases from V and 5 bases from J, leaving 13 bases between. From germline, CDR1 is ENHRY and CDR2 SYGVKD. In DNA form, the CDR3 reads TGTGCCATCAGTGAGTCAAAAGGACAACGGGAGACCCAGTACTTC. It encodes CAISESKGQRETQYF.